This is a list of T cell receptor beta chains from one sample in a study of neurological immune-mediated disorders. TCRdb itself ran the 5' RACE reads through MiXCR, one entry per CDR3 protein. The sample has about 71,000 distinct CDR3 sequences, approximately 15% seen once; the top ten hold roughly 4.5%. What was sequenced was PBMCs. These receptors came from a female donor with HTLV-1-associated myelopathy (HAM/TSP). Both conserved end residues are part of each CDR3. D genes are given only for firm matches. Not all rows give a size; the values are once, few, many and, for expanded clones, a class.

v_gene: TRBV20-1
abundance: many
j_gene: TRBJ2-5
d_gene: NA
CDR3aa: CSARDPLTETQYF
CDR3nt: TGCAGTGCTAGAGACCCTTTAACGGAGACCCAGTACTTC

v_gene: TRBV6-5
abundance: many
j_gene: TRBJ1-2
d_gene: TRBD1
CDR3aa: CASSYPDRGLGGYTF
CDR3nt: TGTGCCAGCAGTTACCCGGACAGGGGCCTTGGTGGCTACACCTTC

v_gene: TRBV6-5
abundance: many
j_gene: TRBJ1-2
d_gene: NA
CDR3aa: CASSPQTTYGYTF
CDR3nt: TGTGCCAGCAGCCCCCAGACGACCTATGGCTACACCTTC

v_gene: TRBV6-1
abundance: many
j_gene: TRBJ2-2
d_gene: TRBD1
CDR3aa: CASREGTGGTGELFF
CDR3nt: TGTGCCAGCAGGGAGGGGACAGGGGGGACCGGGGAGCTGTTTTTT

v_gene: TRBV11-2
abundance: many
j_gene: TRBJ2-7
d_gene: NA
CDR3aa: CASSLDPIGGYEQYF
CDR3nt: TGTGCCAGCAGCTTAGATCCCATCGGGGGCTACGAGCAGTACTTC

v_gene: TRBV7-9
abundance: many
j_gene: TRBJ1-2
d_gene: NA
CDR3aa: CASSLVSDSPVHGYTF
CDR3nt: TGTGCCAGCAGCTTAGTTTCGGACAGTCCTGTTCATGGCTACACCTTC

v_gene: TRBV2
abundance: many
j_gene: TRBJ2-4
d_gene: NA
CDR3aa: CASSAATGGKNIQYF
CDR3nt: TGTGCCAGCAGTGCCGCTACAGGTGGTAAAAACATTCAGTACTTC

v_gene: TRBV28
abundance: many
j_gene: TRBJ2-3
d_gene: TRBD2
CDR3aa: CASSAGRVLAGGTDTQYF
CDR3nt: TGTGCCAGCAGCGCCGGCCGAGTATTAGCGGGGGGTACAGATACGCAGTATTTT

v_gene: TRBV5-1
abundance: many
j_gene: TRBJ2-7
d_gene: NA
CDR3aa: CASSLDYRISSYEQYF
CDR3nt: TGCGCCAGCAGCTTGGATTACCGAATTAGCTCCTACGAGCAGTACTTC

v_gene: TRBV20-1
abundance: many
j_gene: TRBJ2-3
d_gene: NA
CDR3aa: CSAWGPPDTQYF
CDR3nt: TGCAGTGCTTGGGGACCGCCGGATACGCAGTATTTT

v_gene: TRBV28
abundance: many
j_gene: TRBJ2-4
d_gene: NA
CDR3aa: CASSKGGATKNIQYF
CDR3nt: TGTGCCAGCAGCAAAGGAGGCGCCACCAAAAACATTCAGTACTTC

v_gene: TRBV20-1
abundance: many
j_gene: TRBJ1-6
d_gene: NA
CDR3aa: CSAFGDGESPLHF
CDR3nt: TGCAGTGCTTTTGGGGACGGTGAATCACCCCTCCACTTT

v_gene: TRBV5-1
abundance: many
j_gene: TRBJ1-5
d_gene: NA
CDR3aa: CASSLDGGTPSHF
CDR3nt: TGCGCCAGCAGCTTGGATGGGGGCACCCCCTCACATTTT

v_gene: TRBV12-3/TRBV12-4
abundance: many
j_gene: TRBJ1-2
d_gene: TRBD1
CDR3aa: CASTLDRAYGYTF
CDR3nt: TGTGCCAGCACCCTAGACAGGGCCTATGGCTACACCTTC

v_gene: TRBV20-1
abundance: NA
j_gene: TRBJ2-2
d_gene: NA
CDR3aa: CSAKGTTEELFF
CDR3nt: TGCAGTGCTAAGGGAACCACCGAGGAGCTGTTTTTT

v_gene: TRBV5-1
abundance: many
j_gene: TRBJ2-7
d_gene: NA
CDR3aa: CASSISAAYEQYF
CDR3nt: TGCGCCAGCAGTATATCAGCCGCCTACGAGCAGTACTTC

v_gene: TRBV5-1
abundance: many
j_gene: TRBJ2-1
d_gene: TRBD1
CDR3aa: CASSLQGAYNEQFF
CDR3nt: TGCGCCAGCAGCTTGCAGGGGGCCTACAATGAGCAGTTCTTC

v_gene: TRBV6-2/TRBV6-3
abundance: many
j_gene: TRBJ1-2
d_gene: TRBD1
CDR3aa: CASSTPGQGGYTF
CDR3nt: TGTGCCAGCAGCACACCGGGACAGGGCGGCTACACCTTC

v_gene: TRBV7-2
abundance: many
j_gene: TRBJ2-3
d_gene: NA
CDR3aa: CASSSQVRAPSTDTQYF
CDR3nt: TGTGCCAGCAGCTCACAGGTCAGGGCTCCCAGCACAGATACGCAGTATTTT

v_gene: TRBV11-2
abundance: many
j_gene: TRBJ2-7
d_gene: NA
CDR3aa: CASSLLRRGPLSYEQYF
CDR3nt: TGTGCCAGCAGTCTCCTGAGGAGGGGGCCCCTCTCCTACGAGCAGTACTTC

v_gene: TRBV20-1
abundance: few
j_gene: TRBJ1-2
d_gene: TRBD1
CDR3aa: CSARVDREADYGYTF
CDR3nt: TGCAGTGCTAGAGTGGACAGGGAAGCCGACTATGGCTACACCTTC

v_gene: TRBV4-2
abundance: many
j_gene: TRBJ1-2
d_gene: NA
CDR3aa: CASSQDVSLNYGYTF
CDR3nt: TGTGCCAGCAGCCAAGATGTCAGCTTAAACTATGGCTACACCTTC

v_gene: TRBV7-9
abundance: few
j_gene: TRBJ1-4
d_gene: TRBD1
CDR3aa: CASRHTGQGGEKLFF
CDR3nt: TGTGCCAGCAGGCATACGGGACAGGGGGGGGAAAAACTGTTTTTT

v_gene: TRBV5-1
abundance: many
j_gene: TRBJ1-1
d_gene: NA
CDR3aa: CASSLGQRNTEAFF
CDR3nt: TGCGCCAGCAGCCTTGGTCAGAGGAACACTGAAGCTTTCTTT

v_gene: TRBV7-9
abundance: many
j_gene: TRBJ2-7
d_gene: NA
CDR3aa: CASSLGQGSVYEQYF
CDR3nt: TGTGCCAGCAGCTTAGGTCAGGGGTCGGTCTACGAGCAGTACTTC

v_gene: TRBV29-1
abundance: many
j_gene: TRBJ1-1
d_gene: NA
CDR3aa: CSYEGSNTEAFF
CDR3nt: TGCAGCTATGAAGGGAGTAACACTGAAGCTTTCTTT

v_gene: TRBV18
abundance: NA
j_gene: TRBJ1-3
d_gene: NA
CDR3aa: CASSPPARSGNTIYF
CDR3nt: TGTGCCAGCTCACCACCGGCCCGCTCTGGAAACACCATATATTTT

v_gene: TRBV6-5
abundance: many
j_gene: TRBJ2-7
d_gene: TRBD2
CDR3aa: CASSLLAGGKTYEQYF
CDR3nt: TGTGCCAGCAGTTTACTAGCGGGGGGGAAAACCTACGAGCAGTACTTC

v_gene: TRBV4-1
abundance: many
j_gene: TRBJ1-5
d_gene: NA
CDR3aa: CASSQALVGRSNTYSNQPQHF
CDR3nt: TGCGCCAGCAGCCAAGCATTGGTGGGAAGGAGCAACACATATAGCAATCAGCCCCAGCATTTT

v_gene: TRBV7-6
abundance: NA
j_gene: TRBJ1-4
d_gene: TRBD1
CDR3aa: CASSRGGGEKLFF
CDR3nt: TGTGCCAGCAGCAGAGGGGGCGGCGAAAAACTGTTTTTT

v_gene: TRBV7-3
abundance: many
j_gene: TRBJ1-6
d_gene: NA
CDR3aa: CASSLGSGSPLHF
CDR3nt: TGTGCCAGCAGTCTTGGGTCTGGTTCACCCCTCCACTTT

v_gene: TRBV29-1
abundance: many
j_gene: TRBJ1-1
d_gene: NA
CDR3aa: CSATWEAPFGAFF
CDR3nt: TGCAGCGCCACCTGGGAGGCCCCTTTTGGAGCTTTCTTT

v_gene: TRBV20-1
abundance: many
j_gene: TRBJ2-3
d_gene: NA
CDR3aa: CSARKRASTDTQYF
CDR3nt: TGCAGTGCTAGGAAAAGGGCCAGCACAGATACGCAGTATTTT

v_gene: TRBV20-1
abundance: many
j_gene: TRBJ2-3
d_gene: NA
CDR3aa: CSARSSTDTQYF
CDR3nt: TGCAGTGCCCGGTCTAGCACAGATACGCAGTATTTT

v_gene: TRBV18
abundance: many
j_gene: TRBJ1-6
d_gene: NA
CDR3aa: CASSPFSESGSPLHF
CDR3nt: TGTGCCAGCTCACCATTCTCAGAGTCGGGTTCACCCCTCCACTTT

v_gene: TRBV6-1
abundance: NA
j_gene: TRBJ2-1
d_gene: TRBD1
CDR3aa: CASLEQGTYNEQFF
CDR3nt: TGTGCCAGCCTAGAACAGGGGACCTACAATGAGCAGTTCTTC

v_gene: TRBV7-8
abundance: many
j_gene: TRBJ2-1
d_gene: NA
CDR3aa: CASSFETGFQFF
CDR3nt: TGTGCCAGCAGCTTTGAAACAGGGTTTCAGTTCTTC

v_gene: TRBV7-8
abundance: NA
j_gene: TRBJ2-3
d_gene: TRBD2
CDR3aa: CASSKGGGGGADTQYF
CDR3nt: TGTGCCAGCAGCAAGGGGGGCGGCGGGGGGGCAGATACGCAGTATTTT

v_gene: TRBV24-1
abundance: many
j_gene: TRBJ2-6
d_gene: NA
CDR3aa: CATSVPGANVLTF
CDR3nt: TGTGCCACCAGTGTTCCTGGGGCCAACGTCCTGACTTTC

v_gene: TRBV12-3/TRBV12-4
abundance: once
j_gene: TRBJ2-1
d_gene: NA
CDR3aa: CASSSKKPLEQFF
CDR3nt: TGTGCCAGCAGTTCAAAGAAGCCGCTGGAGCAGTTCTTC